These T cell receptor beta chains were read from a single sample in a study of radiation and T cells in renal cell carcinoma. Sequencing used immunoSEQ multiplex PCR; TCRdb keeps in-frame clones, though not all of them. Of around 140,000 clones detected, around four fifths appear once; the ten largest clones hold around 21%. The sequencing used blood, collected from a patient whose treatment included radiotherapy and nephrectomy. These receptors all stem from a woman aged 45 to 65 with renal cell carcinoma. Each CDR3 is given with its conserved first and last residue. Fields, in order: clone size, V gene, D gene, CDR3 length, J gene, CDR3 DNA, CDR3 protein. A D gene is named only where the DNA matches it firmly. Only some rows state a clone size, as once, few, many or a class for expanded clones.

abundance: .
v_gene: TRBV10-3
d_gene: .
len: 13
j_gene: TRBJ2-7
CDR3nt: TGTGCCACCAGGGGCAGGGCTATTGACGAGCAGTACTTC
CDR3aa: CATRGRAIDEQYF

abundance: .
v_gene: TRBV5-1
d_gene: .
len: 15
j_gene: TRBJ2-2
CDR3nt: TGCGCCAGCAGCTTGGGGCAGACAAACACCGGGGAGCTGTTTTTT
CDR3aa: CASSLGQTNTGELFF

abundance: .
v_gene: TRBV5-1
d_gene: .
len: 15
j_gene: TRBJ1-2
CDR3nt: TGCGCCAGCAGCCCATACGCGAGTGGAACGGATGGCTACACCTTC
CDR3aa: CASSPYASGTDGYTF

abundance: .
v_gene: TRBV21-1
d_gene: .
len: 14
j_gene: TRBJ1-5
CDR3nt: .
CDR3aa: CASSVGQGNQPQHF

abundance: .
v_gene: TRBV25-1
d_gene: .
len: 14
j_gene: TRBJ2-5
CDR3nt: TGTGCCAGCAGTGGAAGGTGGATCGGAGAGACCCAGTACTTC
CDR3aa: CASSGRWIGETQYF

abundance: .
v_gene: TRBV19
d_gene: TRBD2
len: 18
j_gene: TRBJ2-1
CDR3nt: TGTGCCAGTAGTAATCGTGGGGCGACTAGCGGGAGAGACAATGAGCAGTTCTTC
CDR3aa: CASSNRGATSGRDNEQFF

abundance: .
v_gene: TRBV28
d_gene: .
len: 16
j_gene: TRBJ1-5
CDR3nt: TGTGCCAGCAGCTTGGGGGAAGGTCTTAGCAATCAGCCCCAGCATTTT
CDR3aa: CASSLGEGLSNQPQHF

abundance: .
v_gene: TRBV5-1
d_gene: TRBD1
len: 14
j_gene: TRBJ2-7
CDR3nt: TGCGCCAGCAGCTTTACCCAGGGGGCGAGAGAGCAGTACTTC
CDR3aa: CASSFTQGAREQYF

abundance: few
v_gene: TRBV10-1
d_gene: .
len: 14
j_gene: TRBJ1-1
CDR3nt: TGCGCCAACGGCGGGGGGGGCGTGAACACTGAAGCTTTCTTT
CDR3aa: CANGGGGVNTEAFF

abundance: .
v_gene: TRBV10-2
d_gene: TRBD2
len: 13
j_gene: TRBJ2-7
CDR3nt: TGCGCCAGCGGGGGGGATGGAGCCTACGAGCAGTACTTC
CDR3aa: CASGGDGAYEQYF

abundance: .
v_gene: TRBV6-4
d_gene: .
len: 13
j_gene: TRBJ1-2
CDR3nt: TGTGCCAGCAGTGAAGGTTCTAACTATGGCTACACCTTC
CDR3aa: CASSEGSNYGYTF

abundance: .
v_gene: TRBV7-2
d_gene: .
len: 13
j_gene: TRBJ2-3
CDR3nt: TGTGCCAGCTCAGTGGCAGGGGGGGATACGCAGTATTTT
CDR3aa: CASSVAGGDTQYF

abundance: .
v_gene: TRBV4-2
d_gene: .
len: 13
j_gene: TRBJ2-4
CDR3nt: TGTGCCAGCAGCCAAGTCCCCCAAAACATTCAGTACTTC
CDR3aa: CASSQVPQNIQYF

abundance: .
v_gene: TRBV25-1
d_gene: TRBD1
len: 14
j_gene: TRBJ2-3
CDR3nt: TGTGCCAGCAGCGCCCCGGGACAGGGGATCTCGCAGTATTTT
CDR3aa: CASSAPGQGISQYF

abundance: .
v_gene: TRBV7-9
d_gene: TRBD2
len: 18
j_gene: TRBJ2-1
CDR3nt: TGTGCCAGCAGCAGCGATGACCCGGGACTACCTGATTACAATGAGCAGTTCTTC
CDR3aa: CASSSDDPGLPDYNEQFF

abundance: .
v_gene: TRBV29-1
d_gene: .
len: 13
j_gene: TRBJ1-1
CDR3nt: TGCAGCGTGGGGGGACGGCTGAACACTGAAGCTTTCTTT
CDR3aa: CSVGGRLNTEAFF